This TCR beta chain appears in the sequencing data of a study of cytomegalovirus exposure and HLA in healthy donors. The overall study: Sequencing of roughly 180 million T cells in an earlier analysis found more than 100 million unique TCR beta sequences. Around 80 million unique TCR sequences came from HLA-typed donors in an early release. Study results and caveats: Most TCR sequences were uncommon, yet certain public TCRs appeared in many donors.

A note on this clone: Its antigen is undetermined.

Both 60 Vbeta primers and 13 Jbeta primers went into the PCR. In the study's own analysis: A later analysis tallied roughly 77 million unique TCR beta chains, about 11 million of them shared. The protocol was immunoSEQ multiplex PCR, while the TCRdb copy is restricted to in-frame clones and leaves out a portion. The V and J calls and clone size are taken from that table; D and trimming were inferred from the DNA. This sample has under 200,000 clones, with around 81% found just once. This CDR3 has 14 amino acids. In germline, CDR1 is SGHTA, CDR2 FQGTGA. Trimming stripped 1 base from V and 1 base from J, with 8 bases between.

Source material: PBMCs. This clonotype was obtained from a woman between 18 and 29 years old in good health and CMV-seropositive. The V call is TRBV7-3, the J call TRBJ2-7, with D possibly being TRBD1 (5 bases). The CDR3 DNA is TGTGCCAGCAGCTTAAACCAGGGTTCCTACGAGCAGTACTTC. The encoded protein is CASSLNQGSYEQYF. Complete variable domain (other parts from reference TRBV7-3 and TRBJ2-7): GAGVSQTPSNKVTEKGKYVELRCDPISGHTALYWYRQSLGQGPEFLIYFQGTGAADDSGLPNDRFFAVRPEGSVSTLKIQRTERGDSAVYLCASSLNQGSYEQYFGPGTRLTVT.